These 25 T cell receptor beta chains were all obtained from the same sample, sequenced in a study of T-cell reconstitution after alpha-beta-depleted transplantation in children (dated by TCRdb to about 2016). The method was PCR. Sequencing instrument: Illumina HiSeq 2500. Molecular barcoding was employed in the preparation of TCR libraries, with unique molecular identifiers being used to normalize TCRbeta repertoire quantification. TCRdb reran the public reads through fastp at Q25 and MiXCR, keeping productive beta chains. When rows share a CDR3 protein, they turn into one entry using the most common DNA and genes. The sample includes 300,000 to 400,000 distinct CDR3 sequences, with 15% to 20% observed a single time. Approximately 38% of the sample comes from the top ten. Reading the label with the study, this specimen's treatment or condition is: allogeneic hematopoietic cell transplantation with graft depleted of TCRalphabeta T cells and CD19 B cells.

Sequencing used PBMCs, mostly from graft donor cells, obtained 360 days after TCRalphabeta/CD19-depleted stem cell transplant. The receptors here all came from a male patient aged 2 to 9 who had a stem cell transplant for acute lymphoblastic leukemia, so the T cells may come from the graft donor.

This clonotype was detected a few times. The V call is TRBV6-5, the J call TRBJ2-3; TRBD2 is a possible D gene (6 bases). Trimming took 2 bases from V and 0 from J, leaving 9 bases between them. Germline values: CDR1 MNHEY, CDR2 SVGAGI. The CDR3 runs 15 residues. CDR3 region: CASSYRGKSTDTQYF. The CDR3 region has the DNA TGTGCCAGCAGTTACCGCGGGAAAAGCACAGATACGCAGTATTTT.

This clonotype was observed at least ten times. V and J are TRBV10-1 and TRBJ2-1; D is unresolved. The CDR3 length is 13 residues. Trimming took off 3 bases at V and 8 bases at J, with 11 bases between the two ends. Germline V gene sequence: CDR1 WNHNN, CDR2 SYGVQD (reference sequence). CDR3 DNA: TGCGCCAGCAGTGATGGTAGAGGCGATGAGCAGTTCTTC. It codes for CASSDGRGDEQFF.

This clonotype was counted between two and nine times. V gene TRBV11-2 combines with J gene TRBJ2-1, with 8 bases identical to TRBD1. Trimming at V came to 2 bases and at J to 10 bases, leaving 7 bases not matched to a gene. The germline CDR1 and CDR2 sequences are SGHAT and FQNNGV. CDR3 length equals 14 residues. CDR3 in DNA: TGTGCCAGCAGCTTAACAGGGGGGCCGGGCGAGCAGTTCTTC. Translating gives CASSLTGGPGEQFF.

This clonotype was found a few times. The chain has TRBV2 and TRBJ1-5; TRBD1 is a possible D gene (5 bases). V was clipped by 1 base and J by 4 bases, with 11 bases between them. This CDR3 comprises 15 residues. Germline CDR1 is SNHLY and CDR2 is FYNNEI. The DNA of the CDR3 is TGTGCCAGCAGTGAAGTTCAGGGTGGGAATCAGCCCCAGCATTTT. Translated: CASSEVQGGNQPQHF.

This clonotype showed up many times. The chain recombines TRBV12-3 or TRBV12-4 with TRBJ2-5; D ambiguous. This CDR3 contains 12 residues. Trimming took 5 bases from V and 13 from J, leaving 17 bases between them. In nucleotides, the CDR3 is TGTGCCAGCAGTCTAGGGCGGCGGACCTCGTACTTC. Protein product: CASSLGRRTSYF.

The J gene is TRBJ2-7, the V gene TRBV3-1, with 9 bases lining up with TRBD1. Germline-derived CDR1 and CDR2 are LGHDT and YNNKEL (reference sequence). The CDR3 sequence is 14 residues long. V lost 5 bases to trimming and J lost 12 bases; unmatched junction nucleotides: 14. The CDR3, as DNA: TGTGCCAGCAGCACCCAGGGGACAGGGTCAAGGATGTACTTC. It yields the protein CASSTQGTGSRMYF.

This clonotype was observed a handful of times. This chain uses TRBV12-3 or TRBV12-4 with TRBJ2-1; weak D call: TRBD1 (5 bases). CDR3 length: 14 residues. The germline V and J ends were trimmed by 1 base and 6 bases, with 10 bases remaining between them. The CDR3 region is CASSLVQGSNEQFF. As DNA, the CDR3 is TGTGCCAGCAGTTTAGTCCAGGGTTCCAATGAGCAGTTCTTC.

The chain has TRBV4-1 and TRBJ2-1; 10 bases align to TRBD2. V gave up 0 bases and J gave up 0 bases; unmatched junction bases: 5. Germline V gives CDR1 MGHRA, CDR2 YSYEKL. This CDR3 region has 18 residues. The CDR3 loop is CASSQDPSGRGSYNEQFF. The CDR3 region has the DNA TGCGCCAGCAGCCAAGACCCTAGCGGGAGAGGCTCCTACAATGAGCAGTTCTTC.

This clonotype was counted many times. The chain joins TRBV3-1 to TRBJ2-1; D is undetermined. Germline values: CDR1 LGHDT, CDR2 YNNKEL (reference sequence). This CDR3 has 15 residues. V was clipped by 7 bases and J by 1 base, with 14 bases between them. As DNA, the CDR3 is TGTGCCAGCACTCACCTCGGCGGATCCTACAATGAGCAGTTCTTC. Translation: CASTHLGGSYNEQFF.

The chain combines TRBV29-1 with TRBJ1-2, with a possible D match to TRBD1 (5 bases). The germline V gene encodes CDR1 SQVTM and CDR2 ANQGSEA. V lost 0 bases and J lost 3, with 23 bases in between. The CDR3 is made up of 18 amino acids. This CDR3 reads CSVEDMGGYGQSDYGYTF. The CDR3 DNA sequence: TGCAGCGTTGAAGATATGGGGGGGTACGGGCAGAGTGACTATGGCTACACCTTC.

The genes are TRBV7-8 and TRBJ2-5; a weak D match, TRBD1 (6 bases). CDR1 is SGHVS, CDR2 FQNEAQ, per germline. Trimming stripped 7 bases from V and 5 bases from J, with 23 bases between. CDR3 size: 16 residues. The CDR3 region is CASTETGLIKWETQYF. In DNA, the CDR3 is TGTGCCAGCACCGAGACAGGTTTAATAAAGTGGGAGACCCAGTACTTC.

The genes are TRBV15 and TRBJ2-2; D remains ambiguous. The CDR3 extends over 16 amino acids. The V gene's germline CDR1 is LNHNV and CDR2 YYDKDF (reference sequence). Trimming shortened V by 0 bases and J by 0 bases, and 8 bases separated the two germline ends. The CDR3 bases are TGTGCCACCAGCAGAGAAAGGGTGGCGAACACCGGGGAGCTGTTTTTT. Translation gives CATSRERVANTGELFF.

CDR3 nucleotides: TGTGCCAGCAGCCCACCTCTCGGGACTCAAGAGACCCAGTACTTC. Its translation is CASSPPLGTQETQYF. The V and J genes are TRBV7-9 and TRBJ2-5; tentatively, D is TRBD2 (6 bases). Deletions cut 5 bases from V and 2 bases from J, with 15 bases between. CDR3 length: 15 residues. The germline V gene encodes CDR1 SEHNR and CDR2 FQNEAQ (reference sequence). The whole variable domain, filled in from reference TRBV7-9 and TRBJ2-5, reads DTGVSQNPRHKITKRGQNVTFRCDPISEHNRLYWYRQTLGQGPEFLTYFQNEAQLEKSRLLSDRFSAERPKGSFSTLEIQRTEQGDSAMYLCASSPPLGTQETQYFGPGTRLLVL.

This chain links TRBV28 with TRBJ2-5, with TRBD2 identical over 7 bases. CDR3 size: 13 residues. The germline gives CDR1 MDHEN, CDR2 SYDVKM. V shed 6 bases and J 7 bases; nucleotides not matched to a gene: 8. For the CDR3, the DNA is TGTGCCAGCAGCCCATGGGAGGGAGGGACCCAGTACTTC. It encodes CASSPWEGGTQYF. The whole variable domain, remainder taken from reference TRBV28 and TRBJ2-5, is DVKVTQSSRYLVKRTGEKVFLECVQDMDHENMFWYRQDPGLGLRLIYFSYDVKMKEKGDIPEGYSVSREKKERFSLILESASTNQTSMYLCASSPWEGGTQYFGPGTRLLVL.

The table lists this clonotype with a few counts. This chain connects TRBV12-3 or TRBV12-4 to TRBJ2-1; D unresolved. The CDR3 spans 14 residues. Trimming shortened V by 2 bases and J by 7 bases, and 12 bases separated the two germline ends. The CDR3 DNA reads as TGTGCCAGCAGTTTATGGGAATTGGGTAATGAGCAGTTCTTC. This translates into CASSLWELGNEQFF.

On this clonotype itself: Sequence at one end of the junction differs from germline and may be a read error. This rearrangement joins TRBV7-2 to TRBJ2-7, with TRBD2 identical over 7 bases. The germline V gene has CDR1 SGHTA and CDR2 FQGNSA. The CDR3 contains 14 residues. The CDR3 is CASSLLADTYEQYF. In DNA form, the CDR3 reads TGTGCAAGCAGCCTCCTAGCGGATACCTACGAGCAGTACTTC.

The V and J genes are TRBV5-1 and TRBJ2-4; D remains unclear. Per the germline V gene, CDR1 is SGHRS and CDR2 is YFSETQ. The V end lost 4 bases, the J end lost 0 bases, and 17 bases lay between the germline ends. The CDR3 has 17 residues. In DNA, the CDR3 is TGCGCCAGCAGCGTTGGCCTGACGGCTCTAGCCAAAAACATTCAGTACTTC. This codes for CASSVGLTALAKNIQYF.

V is TRBV12-5 and J is TRBJ1-5; no definite D call. Looked up from germline, CDR1 is LGHNT and CDR2 is FRNRAP. The CDR3 length is 14 residues. V was cut by 9 bases and J by 0 bases, with 12 bases left in between. CDR3 bases: TGTGCTAGGTACGATCTTTATAGCAATCAGCCCCAGCATTTT. Its translation: CARYDLYSNQPQHF. Combining the CDR3 with reference TRBV12-5 and TRBJ1-5 gives the whole variable domain DARVTQTPRHKVTEMGQEVTMRCQPILGHNTVFWYRQTMMQGLELLAYFRNRAPLDDSGMPKDRFSAEMPDATLATLKIQPSEPRDSAVYFCARYDLYSNQPQHFGDGTRLSIL.

The chain joins TRBV11-1 to TRBJ2-3; D gene uncertain. The V and J ends lost 4 bases and 2 bases respectively, with 13 bases between them. The length of the CDR3 is 15 residues. From germline, CDR1 is SGHAT and CDR2 FQDESV (reference sequence). In DNA form, the CDR3 reads TGTGCCAGCAGCTATACCGGGCTGACCACAGATACGCAGTATTTT. Protein product: CASSYTGLTTDTQYF.

V usage is TRBV29-1 and J usage is TRBJ2-3; D is unclear. The V gene lost 0 bases and the J gene lost 2 bases, with 12 bases spanning the gap. There are 15 residues in the CDR3. CDR1 SQVTM and CDR2 ANQGSEA come from the germline V gene. In DNA, the CDR3 is TGCAGCGTTGAAGATGCTTGGTTGGCCACAGATACGCAGTATTTT. Its protein product is CSVEDAWLATDTQYF.

This clonotype was seen many times. J is TRBJ2-3 and V is TRBV10-3, with TRBD2 matching over 10 bases. The CDR3 length is 15 residues. Trimming took 10 bases from V and 1 from J; bases not matched to a gene: 8. Germline V lookup: CDR1 ENHRY, CDR2 SYGVKD. The CDR3: CATETSGQGTDTQYF. In DNA, the CDR3 is TGTGCCACCGAGACTAGCGGGCAAGGCACAGATACGCAGTATTTT.

This chain links TRBV28 with TRBJ2-2; D unresolved. Trimming cost V 7 bases and J 6 bases, with 9 bases left between them. This CDR3 has 12 amino acids. CDR1 and CDR2 from the germline V gene are MDHEN and SYDVKM. CDR3 in DNA: TGTGCCAGCACGGGCTCGTCCGGGGAGCTGTTTTTT. Its protein product is CASTGSSGELFF.

This clonotype was seen a handful of times. This sequence joins TRBV12-3 or TRBV12-4 and TRBJ2-7, with 8 bases lining up with TRBD2. V lost 9 bases and J lost 3; bases outside the gene matches: 10. CDR3 size: 14 residues. The CDR3 DNA is TGTGCCAGTGGACTAGGAGCGGGGGACTACGAGCAGTACTTC. Translating it yields CASGLGAGDYEQYF.

In its sample, this clonotype was seen a few times. The chain couples TRBV4-1 to TRBJ2-4; 9 bases agree with TRBD1. Losses at the gene ends were 0 bases for V and 0 bases for J; bases not matched to a gene: 6. CDR1 is MGHRA and CDR2 is YSYEKL in the germline V gene. The CDR3 has 18 residues. The CDR3 nucleotides are TGCGCCAGCAGCCAAGAGGGACAGGGTGGACTAGCCAAAAACATTCAGTACTTC. It codes for CASSQEGQGGLAKNIQYF.

This clonotype was seen a single time. The V call is TRBV5-4, the J call TRBJ2-7, with TRBD1 as a possible D gene (5 bases). Germline V lookup: CDR1 SGHNT, CDR2 YYREEE (reference sequence). The CDR3 covers 15 residues. Between the trimmed V and J ends, which lost 4 bases and 3 bases, there was a span of 17 bases. Here the CDR3 DNA reads TGTGCCAGCAGCCTGGGGCTTCTGTGGAGCTACGAGCAGTACTTC. This sequence encodes CASSLGLLWSYEQYF. The whole variable domain, remainder taken from reference TRBV5-4 and TRBJ2-7, is ETGVTQSPTHLIKTRGQQVTLRCSSQSGHNTVSWYQQALGQGPQFIFQYYREEENGRGNFPPRFSGLQFPNYSSELNVNALELDDSALYLCASSLGLLWSYEQYFGPGTRLTVT.